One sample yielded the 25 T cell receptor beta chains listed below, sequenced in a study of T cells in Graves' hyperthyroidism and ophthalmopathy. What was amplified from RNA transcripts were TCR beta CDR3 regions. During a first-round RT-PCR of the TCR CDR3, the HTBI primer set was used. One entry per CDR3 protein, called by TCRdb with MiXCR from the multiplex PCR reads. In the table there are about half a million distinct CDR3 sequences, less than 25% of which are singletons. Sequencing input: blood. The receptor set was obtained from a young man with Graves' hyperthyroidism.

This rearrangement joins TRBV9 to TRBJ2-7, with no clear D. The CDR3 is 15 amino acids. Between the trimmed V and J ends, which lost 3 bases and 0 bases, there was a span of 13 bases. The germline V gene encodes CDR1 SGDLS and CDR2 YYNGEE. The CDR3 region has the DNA TGTGCCAGCAGCGCCGGACCGAGTTACTCCTACGAGCAGTACTTC. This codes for CASSAGPSYSYEQYF.

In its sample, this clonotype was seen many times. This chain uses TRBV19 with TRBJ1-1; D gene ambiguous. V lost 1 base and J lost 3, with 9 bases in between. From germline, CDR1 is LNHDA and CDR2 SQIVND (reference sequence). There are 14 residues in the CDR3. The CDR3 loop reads CASSIGATDTEAFF. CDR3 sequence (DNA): TGTGCCAGTAGTATAGGAGCGACGGACACTGAAGCTTTCTTT.

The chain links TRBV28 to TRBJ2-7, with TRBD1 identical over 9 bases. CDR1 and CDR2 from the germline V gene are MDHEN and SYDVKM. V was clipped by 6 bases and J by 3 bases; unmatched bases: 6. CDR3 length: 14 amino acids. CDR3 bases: TGTGCCAGCAGGGAAACAGGGGGCGACTACGAGCAGTACTTC. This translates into CASRETGGDYEQYF.

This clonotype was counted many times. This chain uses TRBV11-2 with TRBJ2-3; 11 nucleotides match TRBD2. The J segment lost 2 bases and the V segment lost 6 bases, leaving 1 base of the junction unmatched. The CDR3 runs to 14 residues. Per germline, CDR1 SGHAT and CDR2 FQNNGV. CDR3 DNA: TGTGCCAGCAGACTAGCGGGGGTCACAGATACGCAGTATTTT. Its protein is CASRLAGVTDTQYF.

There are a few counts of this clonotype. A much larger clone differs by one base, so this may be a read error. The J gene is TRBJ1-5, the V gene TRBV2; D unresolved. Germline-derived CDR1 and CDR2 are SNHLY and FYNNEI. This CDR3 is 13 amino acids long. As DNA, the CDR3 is TGTGCCAGCGGTGAAGACAGCAATCAGCCCCAGCATTTT. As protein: CASGEDSNQPQHF.

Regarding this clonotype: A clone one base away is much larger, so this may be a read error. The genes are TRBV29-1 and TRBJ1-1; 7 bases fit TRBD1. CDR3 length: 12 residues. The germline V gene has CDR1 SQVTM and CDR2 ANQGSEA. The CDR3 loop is CSGRTGDAEACF. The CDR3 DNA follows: TGCAGCGGCCGTACAGGGGACGCTGAAGCTTGCTTT.

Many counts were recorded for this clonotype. The CDR3 here is CASSSGTSKGTQYF. CDR3 DNA sequence: TGTGCCAGCAGTTCTGGGACTTCGAAGGGGACCCAGTACTTC. This rearrangement joins TRBV6-5 to TRBJ2-5, with D possibly being TRBD2 (6 bases). V lost 4 bases and J 7 bases, leaving 16 bases between the germline ends. This CDR3 has 14 amino acids. The germline V gene encodes CDR1 MNHEY and CDR2 SVGAGI.

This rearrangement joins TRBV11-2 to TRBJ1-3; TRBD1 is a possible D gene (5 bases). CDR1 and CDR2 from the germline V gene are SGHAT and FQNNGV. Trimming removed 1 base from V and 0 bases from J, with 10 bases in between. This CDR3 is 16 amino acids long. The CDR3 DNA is TGTGCCAGCAGCTTAGTACAGGATCTCTCTGGAAACACCATATATTTT. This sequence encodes CASSLVQDLSGNTIYF.

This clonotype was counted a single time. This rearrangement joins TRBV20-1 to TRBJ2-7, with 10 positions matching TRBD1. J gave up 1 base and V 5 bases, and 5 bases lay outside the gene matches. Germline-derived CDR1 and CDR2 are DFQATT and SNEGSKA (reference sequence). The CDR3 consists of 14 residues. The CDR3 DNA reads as TGCAGTGCTGGGGGACAGGGGTCTTCCTACGAGCAGTACTTC. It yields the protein CSAGGQGSSYEQYF.

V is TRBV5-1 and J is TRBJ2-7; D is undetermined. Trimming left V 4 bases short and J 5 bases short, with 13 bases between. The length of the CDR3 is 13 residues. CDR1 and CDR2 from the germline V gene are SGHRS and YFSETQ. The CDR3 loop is CASSPKGLDEQYF. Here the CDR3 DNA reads TGCGCCAGCAGCCCGAAGGGTCTCGACGAGCAGTACTTC.

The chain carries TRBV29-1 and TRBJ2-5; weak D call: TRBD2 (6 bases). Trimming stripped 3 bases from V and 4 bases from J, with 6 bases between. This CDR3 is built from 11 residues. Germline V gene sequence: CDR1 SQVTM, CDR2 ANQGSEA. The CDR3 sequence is CSVERGETQYF. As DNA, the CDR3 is TGCAGCGTTGAGCGGGGAGAGACCCAGTACTTC.

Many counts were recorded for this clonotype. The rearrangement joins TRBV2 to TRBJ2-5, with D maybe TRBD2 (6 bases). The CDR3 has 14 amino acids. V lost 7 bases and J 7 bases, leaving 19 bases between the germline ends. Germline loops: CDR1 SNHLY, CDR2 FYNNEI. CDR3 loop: CASNTGAFPGTQYF. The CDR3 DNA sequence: TGTGCCAGCAATACGGGAGCTTTTCCAGGGACCCAGTACTTC.

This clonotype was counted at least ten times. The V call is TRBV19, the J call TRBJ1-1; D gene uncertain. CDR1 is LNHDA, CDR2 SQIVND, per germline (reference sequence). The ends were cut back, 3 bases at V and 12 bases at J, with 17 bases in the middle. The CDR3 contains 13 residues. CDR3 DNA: TGTGCCAGTAGTATCGAGAAAAGAGTCGCAACTTTCTTT. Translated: CASSIEKRVATFF.

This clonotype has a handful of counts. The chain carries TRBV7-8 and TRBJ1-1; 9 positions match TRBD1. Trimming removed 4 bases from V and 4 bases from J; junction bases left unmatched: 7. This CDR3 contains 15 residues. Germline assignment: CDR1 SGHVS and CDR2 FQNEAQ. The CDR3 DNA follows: TGTGCCAGCAGCTCGACAGGGGGGTATCTCACTGAAGCTTTCTTT. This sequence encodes CASSSTGGYLTEAFF.

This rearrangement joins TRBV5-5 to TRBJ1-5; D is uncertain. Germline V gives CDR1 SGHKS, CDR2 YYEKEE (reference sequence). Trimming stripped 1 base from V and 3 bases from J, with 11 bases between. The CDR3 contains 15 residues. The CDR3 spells CASSLTPRDNQPQHF. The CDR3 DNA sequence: TGTGCCAGCAGCTTGACCCCCCGGGACAATCAGCCCCAGCATTTT. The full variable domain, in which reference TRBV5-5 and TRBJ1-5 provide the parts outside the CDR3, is DAGVTQSPTHLIKTRGQQVTLRCSPISGHKSVSWYQQVLGQGPQFIFQYYEKEERGRGNFPDRFSARQFPNYSSELNVNALLLGDSALYLCASSLTPRDNQPQHFGDGTRLSIL.

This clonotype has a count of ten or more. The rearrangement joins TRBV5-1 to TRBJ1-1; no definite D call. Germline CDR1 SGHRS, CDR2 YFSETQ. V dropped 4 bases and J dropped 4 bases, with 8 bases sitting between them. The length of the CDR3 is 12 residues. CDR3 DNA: TGCGCCAGCAGCACCCGTCCCACTGAAGCTTTCTTT. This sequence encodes CASSTRPTEAFF.

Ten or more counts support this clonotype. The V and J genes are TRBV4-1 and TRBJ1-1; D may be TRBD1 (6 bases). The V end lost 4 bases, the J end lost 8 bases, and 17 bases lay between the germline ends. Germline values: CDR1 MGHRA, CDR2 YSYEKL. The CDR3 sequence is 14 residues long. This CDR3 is CASSPPNDRKEAFF. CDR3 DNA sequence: TGCGCCAGCAGCCCACCAAACGACAGGAAGGAAGCTTTCTTT.

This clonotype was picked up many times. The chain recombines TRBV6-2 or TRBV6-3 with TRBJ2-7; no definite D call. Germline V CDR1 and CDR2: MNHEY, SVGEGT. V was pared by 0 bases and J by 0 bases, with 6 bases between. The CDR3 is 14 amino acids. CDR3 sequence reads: CASSYSGFSYEQYF. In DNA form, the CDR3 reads TGTGCCAGCAGTTACTCGGGGTTCTCCTACGAGCAGTACTTC.

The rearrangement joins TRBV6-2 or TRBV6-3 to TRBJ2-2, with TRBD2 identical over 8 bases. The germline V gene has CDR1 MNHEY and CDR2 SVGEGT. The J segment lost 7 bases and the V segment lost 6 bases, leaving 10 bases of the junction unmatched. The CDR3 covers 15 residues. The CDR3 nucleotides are TGTGCCAGCAGAAACTGGCGGGAGGACGTCGGGGAGCTGTTTTTT. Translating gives CASRNWREDVGELFF.

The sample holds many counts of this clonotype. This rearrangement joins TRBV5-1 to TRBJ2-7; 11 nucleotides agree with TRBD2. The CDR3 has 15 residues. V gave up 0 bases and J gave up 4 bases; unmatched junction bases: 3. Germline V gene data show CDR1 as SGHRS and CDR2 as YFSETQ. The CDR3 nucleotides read TGCGCCAGCAGCTTGGAGGCTAGCGGGGGGTACGAGCAGTACTTC. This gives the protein CASSLEASGGYEQYF.

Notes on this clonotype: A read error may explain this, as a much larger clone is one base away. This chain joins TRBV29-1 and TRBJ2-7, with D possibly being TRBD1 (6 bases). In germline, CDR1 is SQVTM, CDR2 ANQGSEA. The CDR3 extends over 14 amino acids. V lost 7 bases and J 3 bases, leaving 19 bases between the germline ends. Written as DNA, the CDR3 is TGCAGCGCCATGGGACACCAAAAACTCTACGAGCAGTACGTC. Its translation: CSAMGHQKLYEQYV.

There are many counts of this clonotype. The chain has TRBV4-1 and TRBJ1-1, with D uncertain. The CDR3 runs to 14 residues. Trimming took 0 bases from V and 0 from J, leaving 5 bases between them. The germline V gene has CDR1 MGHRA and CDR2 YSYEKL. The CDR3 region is CASSQDPMNTEAFF. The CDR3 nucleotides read TGCGCCAGCAGCCAAGATCCCATGAACACTGAAGCTTTCTTT.

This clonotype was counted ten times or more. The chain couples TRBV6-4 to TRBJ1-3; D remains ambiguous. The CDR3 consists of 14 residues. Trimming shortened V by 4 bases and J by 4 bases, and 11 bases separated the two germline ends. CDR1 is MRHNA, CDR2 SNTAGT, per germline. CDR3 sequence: CASSVSLVGNTIYF. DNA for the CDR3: TGTGCCAGCAGTGTCTCACTGGTGGGAAACACCATATATTTT.

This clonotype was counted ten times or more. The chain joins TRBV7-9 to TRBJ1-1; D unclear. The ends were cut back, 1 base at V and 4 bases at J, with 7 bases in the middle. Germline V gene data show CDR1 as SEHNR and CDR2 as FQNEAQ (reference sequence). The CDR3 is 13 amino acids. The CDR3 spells CASSLVEGTEAFF. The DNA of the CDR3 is TGTGCCAGCAGCTTAGTCGAAGGCACTGAAGCTTTCTTT.

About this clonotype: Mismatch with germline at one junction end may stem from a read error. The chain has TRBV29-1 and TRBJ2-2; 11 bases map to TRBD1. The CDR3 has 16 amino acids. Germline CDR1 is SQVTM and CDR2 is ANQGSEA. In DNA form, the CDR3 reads TGCAGCGTTGCCGAGGCCGGGACAGGGGGAACCGGGGGGCTGTTTTTT. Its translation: CSVAEAGTGGTGGLFF.